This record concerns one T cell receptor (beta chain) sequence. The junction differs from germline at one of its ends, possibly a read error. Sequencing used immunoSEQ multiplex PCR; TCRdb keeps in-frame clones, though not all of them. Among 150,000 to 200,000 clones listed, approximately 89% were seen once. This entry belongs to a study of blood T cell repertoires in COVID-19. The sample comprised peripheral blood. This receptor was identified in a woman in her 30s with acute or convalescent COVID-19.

The CDR3 region is CATSIRQGGTEAFF. For the CDR3, the DNA is TGTGCCACAAGCATACGACAGGGTGGCACTGAAGCTTTCTTT. J is TRBJ1-1 and V is TRBV15; TRBD1 matches at 7 bases. Germline V gene sequence: CDR1 LNHNV, CDR2 YYDKDF (reference sequence). This CDR3 region has 14 residues. The variable domain in full, with the rest retrieved from reference TRBV15 and TRBJ1-1, is DAMVIQNPRYQVTQFGKPVTLSCSQTLNHNVMYWYQQKSSQAPKLLFHYYDKDFNNEADTPDNFQSRRPNTSFCFLDIRSPGLGDTAMYLCATSIRQGGTEAFFGQGTRLTVV.